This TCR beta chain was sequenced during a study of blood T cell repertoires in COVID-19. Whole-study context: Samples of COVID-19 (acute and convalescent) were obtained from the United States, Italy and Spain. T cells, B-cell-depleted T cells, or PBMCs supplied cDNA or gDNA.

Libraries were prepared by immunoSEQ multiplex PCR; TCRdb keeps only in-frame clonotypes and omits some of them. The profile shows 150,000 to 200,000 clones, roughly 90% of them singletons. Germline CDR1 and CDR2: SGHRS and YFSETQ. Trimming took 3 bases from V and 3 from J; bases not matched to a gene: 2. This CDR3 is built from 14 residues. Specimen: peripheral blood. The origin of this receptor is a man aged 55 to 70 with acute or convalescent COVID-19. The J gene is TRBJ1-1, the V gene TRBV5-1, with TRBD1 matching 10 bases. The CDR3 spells CASSSDRGYTEAFF. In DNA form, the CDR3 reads TGCGCCAGCAGCTCGGACAGGGGGTACACTGAAGCTTTCTTT.